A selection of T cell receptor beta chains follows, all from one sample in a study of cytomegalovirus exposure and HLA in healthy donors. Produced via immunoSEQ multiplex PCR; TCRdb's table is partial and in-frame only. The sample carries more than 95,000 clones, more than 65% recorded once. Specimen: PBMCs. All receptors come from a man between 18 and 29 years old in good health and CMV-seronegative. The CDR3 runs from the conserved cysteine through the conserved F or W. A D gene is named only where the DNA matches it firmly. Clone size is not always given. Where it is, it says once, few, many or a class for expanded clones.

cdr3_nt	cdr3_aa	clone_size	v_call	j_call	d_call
TGTGCCAGCAGCTTAGGCCAGGGCTATGCCTACGAGCAGTACTTC	CASSLGQGYAYEQYF	NA	TRBV11-2	TRBJ2-7	NA
TGTGCCAGCAGCGCCCGGAGAGGGATCGGTTACGAGCAGTACTTC	CASSARRGIGYEQYF	NA	TRBV7-8	TRBJ2-7	NA
TGTGCCAGCAGTTACGGGCAGTCCCGAGCCCTGACTTTC	CASSYGQSRALTF	few	TRBV6-5	TRBJ2-6	NA
TGTGCCAGCAGCTGGAAGGGGGGGGTGGAGACCCAGTACTTC	CASSWKGGVETQYF	few	TRBV6-5	TRBJ2-5	NA
TGTGCCAGCAGTTCGGGACTGTCGAATTCACCCCTCCACTTT	CASSSGLSNSPLHF	NA	TRBV28	TRBJ1-6	NA
TGTGCCAGCACCCCACAGGGAACTGAAGCTTTCTTT	CASTPQGTEAFF	few	TRBV6-6	TRBJ1-1	NA
TGTGCCAGCAGCTCCCTGACTAGCGGGGGGGAGGAAGATACGCAGTATTTT	CASSSLTSGGEEDTQYF	once	TRBV5-6	TRBJ2-3	TRBD2
TGCGCCAGCAGCTCCACAGGACAGGAGAATCAGCCCCAGCATTTT	CASSSTGQENQPQHF	NA	TRBV5-1	TRBJ1-5	TRBD1
TGCGCCAGCAGCACGGGGGGAGGGGAGACCCAGTACTTC	CASSTGGGETQYF	once	TRBV5-1	TRBJ2-5	TRBD2
TGTGCCAGCAGCGAGACAGGGCGTCTCTACGAGCAGTACTTC	CASSETGRLYEQYF	few	TRBV5-6	TRBJ2-7	TRBD1
TGCGCCAGCAGCCAAGATTTCGCGAACACCATATATTTT	CASSQDFANTIYF	once	TRBV4-1	TRBJ1-3	NA
TGTGCCAGCAGCTTAGAGAGGGACGAGCAGTACTTC	CASSLERDEQYF	NA	TRBV7-8	TRBJ2-7	NA
TGTGCCAGCAGTTTAGCGATAGGGACTAGCGGCAGAGCGTACGAGCAGTACTTC	CASSLAIGTSGRAYEQYF	once	TRBV27	TRBJ2-7	TRBD2
TGTGCCAGCAGTTATCGGACAGGCTATGGCTACACCTTC	CASSYRTGYGYTF	NA	TRBV6-5	TRBJ1-2	TRBD1
TGTGCCAGCTCACCCCTCTCCGGAGATTTCACCGGGGAGCTGTTTTTT	CASSPLSGDFTGELFF	NA	TRBV18	TRBJ2-2	NA
TGCGGAGACAGGGGCTTCATGAACACTGAAGCTTTCTTT	CGDRGFMNTEAFF	NA	TRBV6-4	TRBJ1-1	TRBD1
TGTGCCAGCAGCTTCGGGGGGCCGGGCAATCAGCCCCAGCATTTT	CASSFGGPGNQPQHF	NA	TRBV5-8	TRBJ1-5	NA
TGTGCCAGCAGCCCCGGACAGCGCGGCACTGAAGCTTTCTTT	CASSPGQRGTEAFF	NA	TRBV7-9	TRBJ1-1	NA
TGTGCCAGTAGCCCCCGGGATAGGCAGCCCCAGCATTTT	CASSPRDRQPQHF	NA	TRBV19	TRBJ1-5	NA
TGTGCCAGCAGTGAATCACTAGCGGGGGCCTCCTACGAGCAGTACTTC	CASSESLAGASYEQYF	NA	TRBV25-1	TRBJ2-7	TRBD2
TGCGCCAGCAGCACGGGACTAGCGGGGGGGTTTTCCTACAATGAGCAGTTCTTC	CASSTGLAGGFSYNEQFF	NA	TRBV5-1	TRBJ2-1	TRBD2
TGCAGCGTTTCCCAGGGGCGGGGGAAAGAGACCCAGTACTTC	CSVSQGRGKETQYF	NA	TRBV29-1	TRBJ2-5	NA
TGTGCCAGCAGCTTAGGACAAGACCAGTATTTT	CASSLGQDQYF	NA	TRBV11-2	TRBJ2-3	NA
TGTGCCAGCAGTCCACTGGGCCACTCGGGCAATCAGCCCCAGCATTTT	CASSPLGHSGNQPQHF	NA	TRBV27	TRBJ1-5	NA
TGTGCCAGCAGTGACTACCCTAGCGGGTCCACAGATACGCAGTATTTT	CASSDYPSGSTDTQYF	once	TRBV6-4	TRBJ2-3	TRBD2
TGTGCCAGCAGCTTACACGGGGAGCTGTTTTTT	CASSLHGELFF	few	TRBV5-5	TRBJ2-2	NA
TGTGCCAGCAGCTTGGTAGCCGGGGAGCTGTTTTTT	CASSLVAGELFF	NA	TRBV5-6	TRBJ2-2	NA
TGTGCCAGCAGAACCACGGGGGGGCGTGAGACCCAGTACTTC	CASRTTGGRETQYF	NA	TRBV7-2	TRBJ2-5	TRBD2
TGTGCCAGCAGCCAGAGGACAGGGTACGAGCAGTACTTC	CASSQRTGYEQYF	NA	TRBV4-2	TRBJ2-7	TRBD1
TGTGCCAGCAGTGAAGCAAATGGGCCACCCTCCTACGAGCAGTACTTC	CASSEANGPPSYEQYF	NA	TRBV6-1	TRBJ2-7	NA
TGTGCCAGCAGCACCGGACTAGCGGGGGGATCAGATACGCAGTATTTT	CASSTGLAGGSDTQYF	once	TRBV7-9	TRBJ2-3	TRBD2
TGTGCCAGCAGGGAAACAATATTGGGCTTTGAGACCCAGTACTTC	CASRETILGFETQYF	NA	TRBV6-1	TRBJ2-5	NA
TGTGCCAGCAGCCCTTGGGGGGTAGGTGCTTTCTTT	CASSPWGVGAFF	NA	TRBV5-6	TRBJ1-1	NA
TGTGCCAGTAGTAACAAGGACTTCTATGGCTACACCTTC	CASSNKDFYGYTF	NA	TRBV19	TRBJ1-2	NA
TGTGCCAGCAGCTTAGCTTCCGGTACAGCCTACGAGCAGTACTTC	CASSLASGTAYEQYF	NA	TRBV7-9	TRBJ2-7	NA
TGTGCCAGCAGCTTAACCAGGACAGCTAATGAAAAACTGTTTTTT	CASSLTRTANEKLFF	NA	TRBV7-8	TRBJ1-4	NA
TGTGCCAGCAACCCGGGAACCGGGGAGCTGTTTTTT	CASNPGTGELFF	NA	TRBV2	TRBJ2-2	NA
TGCGCCAGCAGCCACCCTCTGGGGCAGGGGGCCTCAACTGAAGCTTTCTTT	CASSHPLGQGASTEAFF	NA	TRBV4-3	TRBJ1-1	TRBD1
TGTGCCAGTAGTATAGATCTTGAAGCAGGGTACACCGGGGAGCTGTTTTTT	CASSIDLEAGYTGELFF	NA	TRBV19	TRBJ2-2	NA
TGCGCCAGCAGCTTCGACCCAGGGGAGATCTCCTACGAGCAGTACTTC	CASSFDPGEISYEQYF	few	TRBV5-1	TRBJ2-7	NA
TGTGCCAGCAGCTTAGGGCTCCTTAGCTCCTACAATGAGCAGTTCTTC	CASSLGLLSSYNEQFF	NA	TRBV7-3	TRBJ2-1	NA
TGTGCCAGCAGTGAATCGGCAGGGGCGGTGGAAGCTTTCTTT	CASSESAGAVEAFF	few	TRBV25-1	TRBJ1-1	NA
TGTGCCAGCAGTCTTCAGGGGGCGGGAGGCTACACCTTC	CASSLQGAGGYTF	NA	TRBV27	TRBJ1-2	TRBD1
TGCGCCAGCTCCGGAAGAAGCTTCCTTGAGGACACTGAAGCTTTCTTT	CASSGRSFLEDTEAFF	NA	TRBV5-1	TRBJ1-1	NA
TGTGCTAGTGGTTTGGTACTAGCGGGTAGCACAGATACGCAGTATTTT	CASGLVLAGSTDTQYF	NA	TRBV12-5	TRBJ2-3	TRBD2
TGCGCCAGCAGAAAAGGACTAGCGGGGGGGCAAATTGAGCAGTTCTTC	CASRKGLAGGQIEQFF	NA	TRBV5-1	TRBJ2-1	TRBD2
TGTGCCAGCAGCTTAGAGGCTAGCGGGGGTTACAATGAGCAGTTCTTC	CASSLEASGGYNEQFF	NA	TRBV11-3	TRBJ2-1	TRBD2
TGTGCCAGTAGTATAGGGACAGGGGAACAGCCCCAGCATTTT	CASSIGTGEQPQHF	NA	TRBV19	TRBJ1-5	TRBD1